A single count supports the clone carrying this T cell receptor (beta chain). CDR1 and CDR2 from the germline V gene are MRHNA and SNTAGT. The CDR3 loop spans 17 amino acids. Trimming cost V 5 bases and J 3 bases; bases outside gene matches: 9. These data come from a study of blood T cell repertoires in COVID-19. Study background: COVID-19 samples, acute and convalescent, were from the United States, Italy and Spain. PBMCs, B-cell-depleted T cells, or T cells were the source of the cDNA or gDNA that made up the material.

In the source study's methods: Estimates of nucleated cell counts were drawn from the amplification of reference gene primers. Assay: immunoSEQ multiplex PCR; the TCRdb copy retains only in-frame clones and omits some. The V and J calls and the clone size are those of that table, but D and trimming were determined from the DNA. The data contain roughly 220,000 clones, 80% to 90% of them singletons. The sample taken for sequencing was peripheral blood. The clonotype originates from a man older than 75 with acute or convalescent COVID-19. This rearrangement joins TRBV6-4 to TRBJ2-7; TRBD2 matches 14 bases. Written as DNA, the CDR3 is TGTGCCAGCAGTCCAAGACTAGCGGGAGGGCCGGTCTACGAGCAGTACTTC. This translates into CASSPRLAGGPVYEQYF.